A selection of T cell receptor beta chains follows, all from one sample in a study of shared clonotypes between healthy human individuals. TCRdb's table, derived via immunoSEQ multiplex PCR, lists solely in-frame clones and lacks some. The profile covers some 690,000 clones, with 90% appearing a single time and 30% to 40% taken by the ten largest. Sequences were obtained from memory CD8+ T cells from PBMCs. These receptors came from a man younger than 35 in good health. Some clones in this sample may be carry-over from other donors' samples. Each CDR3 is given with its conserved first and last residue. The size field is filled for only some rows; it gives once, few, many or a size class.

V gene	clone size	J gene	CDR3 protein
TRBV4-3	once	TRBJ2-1	CASSPGTAGSNEQFF
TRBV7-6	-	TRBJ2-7	CASSLRDGVVPHEQYF
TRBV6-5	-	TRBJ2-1	CASSYSGLLGQFF
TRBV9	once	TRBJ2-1	CASSQSYEQFF
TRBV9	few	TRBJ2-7	CASSGPSYEQYF
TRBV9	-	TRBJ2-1	CASSVTSGGDEQFF
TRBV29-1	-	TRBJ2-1	CSGALAYNEQFF
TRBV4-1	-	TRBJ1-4	CASSHPTLRGRGEKLFF
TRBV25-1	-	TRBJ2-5	CASSEYGPGSIETQYF
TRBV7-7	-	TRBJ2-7	CASSPDGVEQYF
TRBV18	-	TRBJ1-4	CASSPPTPPNEKLFF
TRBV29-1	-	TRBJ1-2	CSVEVVPLRGGYTF
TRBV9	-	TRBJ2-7	CASSVGGSLYEQYF
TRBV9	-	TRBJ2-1	CASSVGGGSYNEQFF
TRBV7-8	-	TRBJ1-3	CASSPYLSPSSGNTIYF
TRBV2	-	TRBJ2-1	CASSDRALNEQFF
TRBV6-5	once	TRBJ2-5	CASSYLLAGGQETQYF
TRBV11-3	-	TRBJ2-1	CASSLGRVGYNEQFF
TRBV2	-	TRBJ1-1	CASSGEVPGYAFF
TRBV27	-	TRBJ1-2	CASSAAGLYGYTF
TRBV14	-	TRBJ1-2	CASSPYQLYGYTF
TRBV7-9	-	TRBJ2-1	CASSRGTSGRREYNEQFF
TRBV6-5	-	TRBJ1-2	CASSYPYGYTF
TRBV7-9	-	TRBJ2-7	CASSLGQASSYEQYF
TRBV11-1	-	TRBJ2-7	CASSVLANYEQYF
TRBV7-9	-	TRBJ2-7	CASSRGLAGIGQYF
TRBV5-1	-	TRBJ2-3	CASSLVNVARADTQYF
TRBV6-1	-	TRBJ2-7	CASSSLGRGAEQYF
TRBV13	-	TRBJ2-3	CASSLWRLAGEGDTDTQYF
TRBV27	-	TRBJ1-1	CASRTKQGSTEAFF
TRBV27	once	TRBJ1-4	CASSKRATNEKLFF
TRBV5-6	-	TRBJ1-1	CASSFSVRTEAFF
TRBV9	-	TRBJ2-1	CASSVVGRTSYNEQFF
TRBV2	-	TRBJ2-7	CASSETFREQYF
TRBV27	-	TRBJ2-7	CASSSSGYNYEQYF
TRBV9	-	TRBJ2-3	CASSPPKTDTQYF
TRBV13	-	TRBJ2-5	CASSFGNQETQYF
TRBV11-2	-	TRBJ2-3	CASSLGTISTDTQYF
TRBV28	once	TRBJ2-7	CASSQGQGSSYEQYF
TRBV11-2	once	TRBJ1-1	CASSLEGATDPAFF
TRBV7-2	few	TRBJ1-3	CASSSGPYWNTIYF
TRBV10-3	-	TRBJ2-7	CATGGASGYYEQYF
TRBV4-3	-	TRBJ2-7	CASSQIPWSSYEQYF
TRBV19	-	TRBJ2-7	CASSIEPGLGLPADEQYF
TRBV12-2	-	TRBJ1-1	CASRAPGLGAEAFF
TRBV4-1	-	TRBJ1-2	CASSQAPGQGAVGYTF
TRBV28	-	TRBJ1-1	CASSLPHTMNTEAFF
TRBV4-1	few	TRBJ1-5	CASSQDRAGGGNQPQHF
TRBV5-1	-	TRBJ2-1	CASSLWREGRDEQFF
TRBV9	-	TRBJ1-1	CASSVDPQQGRTEAFF
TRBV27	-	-	CASSLSGPTYEQYF
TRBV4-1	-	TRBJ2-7	CASSQDRGPYEQYF
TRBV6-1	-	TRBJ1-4	CASSELGRAPLGEKLFF
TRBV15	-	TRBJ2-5	CATSRTGDRQETQYF
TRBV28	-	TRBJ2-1	CASSWTLAGWDNEQFF
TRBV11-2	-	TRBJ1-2	CASSIKGLRGYTF
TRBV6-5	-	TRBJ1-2	CASSYSTGTGYGYTF
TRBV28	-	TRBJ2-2	CAIWAGDTGELFF
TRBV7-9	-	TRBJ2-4	CASSTRTGFGQNIQYF